A selection of T cell receptor beta chains follows, all from one sample in a study of post-analysis software for immune sequencing data. TCRdb redid the calling of the PCR reads with MiXCR, one entry per CDR3 protein. The sample has about 260,000 distinct CDR3 sequences; about 38% are singletons. Sequencing used blood. These receptors all stem from a girl aged 5-17 years with multiple sclerosis. The CDR3 runs from the conserved cysteine through the conserved F or W. Fields, in order: clone size, V gene, J gene, D gene, CDR3 protein, CDR3 DNA. D genes are given only for firm matches. Part of the rows lack a size; the others show once, few, many or a class for expanded clones.

size: once
V: TRBV7-2
J: TRBJ1-4
D: TRBD1
CDR3: CASSPQGISEKLFF
DNA: TGTGCCAGCAGCCCACAGGGGATTAGTGAAAAACTGTTTTTT

size: NA
V: TRBV6-4
J: TRBJ2-1
D: NA
CDR3: CASSDSSGFNEQFF
DNA: TGTGCCAGCAGTGACTCCAGCGGGTTCAATGAGCAGTTCTTC

size: NA
V: TRBV18
J: TRBJ2-7
D: NA
CDR3: CASSLRGEQYF
DNA: TGTGCCAGCTCCCTCCGAGGCGAGCAGTACTTC

size: NA
V: TRBV5-1
J: TRBJ2-7
D: TRBD2
CDR3: CASSPQSGSNEQYF
DNA: TGCGCCAGCAGCCCCCAAAGCGGGAGCAACGAGCAGTACTTC

size: many
V: TRBV29-1
J: TRBJ2-1
D: TRBD1
CDR3: CSAALWTGGRLINEQFF
DNA: TGCAGCGCCGCGCTGTGGACAGGGGGACGACTTATCAATGAGCAGTTCTTC

size: many
V: TRBV10-3
J: TRBJ2-5
D: NA
CDR3: CAISETREETQYF
DNA: TGTGCCATCAGTGAGACCCGAGAGGAGACCCAGTACTTC

size: many
V: TRBV20-1
J: TRBJ2-1
D: NA
CDR3: CSAREEGARWNEQFF
DNA: TGCAGTGCTAGAGAGGAGGGGGCGAGGTGGAATGAGCAGTTCTTC

size: many
V: TRBV7-8
J: TRBJ2-7
D: TRBD2
CDR3: CASSLGGERGALYEQYF
DNA: TGTGCCAGCAGCTTAGGTGGCGAGCGGGGGGCACTTTACGAGCAGTACTTC

size: NA
V: TRBV6-1
J: TRBJ1-6
D: TRBD1
CDR3: CASMAEGQVQNSPLHF
DNA: TGTGCCAGCATGGCCGAGGGACAGGTTCAAAATTCACCCCTCCACTTT

size: few
V: TRBV11-2
J: TRBJ2-2
D: NA
CDR3: CASSYTGFSNTGELFF
DNA: TGTGCCAGCAGCTACACAGGGTTTTCGAACACCGGGGAGCTGTTTTTT

size: NA
V: TRBV11-2
J: TRBJ1-2
D: NA
CDR3: CASSLTSLRAYGYTF
DNA: TGTGCCAGCAGCTTAACGTCTCTCAGGGCCTATGGCTACACCTTC

size: NA
V: TRBV4-1
J: TRBJ1-3
D: NA
CDR3: CASSLRPTGYPGNTIYF
DNA: TGCGCCAGCAGCCTTCGCCCTACAGGGTATCCTGGAAACACCATATATTTT

size: NA
V: TRBV24-1
J: TRBJ1-2
D: TRBD1
CDR3: CATSDPGTGRYGYTF
DNA: TGTGCCACCAGTGACCCCGGGACAGGCCGCTATGGCTACACCTTC

size: NA
V: TRBV12-3/TRBV12-4
J: TRBJ1-2
D: TRBD1
CDR3: CASSLSDRGGYTF
DNA: TGTGCCAGCAGTTTATCGGACAGGGGCGGCTACACCTTC

size: NA
V: TRBV9
J: TRBJ2-7
D: TRBD1
CDR3: CASSAEDRSYEQYF
DNA: TGTGCCAGCAGCGCTGAGGACAGGTCCTACGAGCAGTACTTC

size: NA
V: TRBV12-3/TRBV12-4
J: TRBJ2-7
D: NA
CDR3: CASSWTAASYEQYF
DNA: TGTGCCAGCAGTTGGACGGCAGCTTCCTACGAGCAGTACTTC

size: few
V: TRBV6-1
J: TRBJ2-1
D: TRBD2
CDR3: CASRPRGAYNEQFF
DNA: TGTGCCAGCAGACCGCGGGGGGCCTACAATGAGCAGTTCTTC

size: many
V: TRBV6-2/TRBV6-3
J: TRBJ2-1
D: TRBD2
CDR3: CASSYRGSSYNEQFF
DNA: TGTGCCAGCAGTTACCGCGGGAGCTCCTACAATGAGCAGTTCTTC

size: few
V: TRBV29-1
J: TRBJ2-7
D: NA
CDR3: CSVTGLSSYEQYF
DNA: TGCAGCGTCACAGGACTATCCTCCTACGAGCAGTACTTC

size: many
V: TRBV5-1
J: TRBJ2-7
D: NA
CDR3: CASSIGGAGSEQYF
DNA: TGCGCCAGCAGCATTGGAGGAGCAGGTTCCGAGCAGTACTTC

size: many
V: TRBV12-3/TRBV12-4
J: TRBJ2-5
D: NA
CDR3: CASSRTETQYF
DNA: TGTGCCAGCAGTCGAACGGAGACCCAGTACTTC

size: many
V: TRBV6-5
J: TRBJ2-3
D: NA
CDR3: CASSSPRRDTQYF
DNA: TGTGCCAGCAGTTCTCCTCGGCGAGATACGCAGTATTTT

size: NA
V: TRBV14
J: TRBJ2-1
D: NA
CDR3: CASSQLLETFF
DNA: TGTGCCAGCAGCCAACTACTTGAAACGTTCTTC

size: many
V: TRBV12-3/TRBV12-4
J: TRBJ1-2
D: NA
CDR3: CASTLGERTRQYGYTF
DNA: TGTGCCAGTACTCTGGGGGAGCGGACGCGTCAATATGGCTACACCTTC

size: few
V: TRBV7-9
J: TRBJ2-2
D: NA
CDR3: CASSLHITGELFF
DNA: TGTGCCAGCAGCTTGCACATAACCGGGGAGCTGTTTTTT

size: NA
V: TRBV27
J: TRBJ2-1
D: NA
CDR3: CASSFLQGEAEQFF
DNA: TGTGCCAGCAGTTTTCTGCAGGGGGAGGCTGAGCAGTTCTTC

size: few
V: TRBV4-1
J: TRBJ2-5
D: TRBD2
CDR3: CASSQASGLQETQYF
DNA: TGCGCCAGCAGCCAAGCTAGCGGGCTCCAAGAGACCCAGTACTTC

size: NA
V: TRBV4-3
J: TRBJ1-5
D: NA
CDR3: CASSQDRAVLNQPQHF
DNA: TGCGCCAGCAGCCAAGATCGGGCAGTTCTCAATCAGCCCCAGCATTTT

size: NA
V: TRBV2
J: TRBJ1-1
D: TRBD1
CDR3: CASIRDRGNTEAFF
DNA: TGTGCCAGCATTAGGGACAGGGGGAACACTGAAGCTTTCTTT

size: once
V: TRBV12-3/TRBV12-4
J: TRBJ1-6
D: NA
CDR3: CASSSPRSSYNSPLHF
DNA: TGTGCCAGCAGTTCCCCCCGGAGCTCCTATAATTCACCCCTCCACTTT

size: few
V: TRBV5-1
J: TRBJ2-3
D: NA
CDR3: CASSFGSGATDTQYF
DNA: TGCGCCAGCAGCTTCGGGAGCGGTGCCACAGATACGCAGTATTTT

size: NA
V: TRBV5-1
J: TRBJ1-1
D: NA
CDR3: CASSSMAIGNTEAFF
DNA: TGCGCCAGCAGCTCGATGGCCATAGGGAACACTGAAGCTTTCTTT

size: NA
V: TRBV6-5
J: TRBJ2-7
D: NA
CDR3: CASIDSYEQYF
DNA: TGTGCCAGCATCGACTCCTACGAGCAGTACTTC

size: few
V: TRBV7-3
J: TRBJ2-1
D: NA
CDR3: CASSRRGGREMNEQFF
DNA: TGTGCCAGCAGCCGAAGGGGGGGGCGGGAAATGAATGAGCAGTTCTTC

size: medium-sized
V: TRBV12-3/TRBV12-4
J: TRBJ2-4
D: TRBD2
CDR3: CASSFSRLAGLAKNIQYF
DNA: TGTGCCAGCAGTTTTAGTCGGTTAGCGGGATTAGCCAAAAACATTCAGTACTTC

size: NA
V: TRBV6-6
J: TRBJ1-3
D: NA
CDR3: CASSYPRGDSGNTIYF
DNA: TGTGCCAGCAGTTATCCTAGGGGGGACTCTGGAAACACCATATATTTT

size: many
V: TRBV4-1
J: TRBJ1-4
D: TRBD1
CDR3: CASTQTGTGFRANEKLFF
DNA: TGCGCCAGCACCCAAACCGGGACAGGGTTCAGGGCTAATGAAAAACTGTTTTTT

size: NA
V: TRBV20-1
J: TRBJ2-2
D: NA
CDR3: CSATNTGELFF
DNA: TGCAGTGCCACGAACACCGGGGAGCTGTTTTTT

size: few
V: TRBV7-2
J: TRBJ2-3
D: NA
CDR3: CASSFDPQAQYF
DNA: TGTGCCAGCAGCTTTGACCCCCAGGCGCAGTATTTT

size: few
V: TRBV7-2
J: TRBJ1-5
D: TRBD1
CDR3: CASSQGGQGADQPQHF
DNA: TGTGCCAGCAGCCAAGGGGGACAGGGGGCCGATCAGCCCCAGCATTTT

size: NA
V: TRBV6-2/TRBV6-3
J: TRBJ1-2
D: TRBD1
CDR3: CASSHQNRGPNYGYTF
DNA: TGTGCCAGCAGTCACCAAAACAGGGGGCCTAACTATGGCTACACCTTC

size: NA
V: TRBV6-6
J: TRBJ1-1
D: TRBD1
CDR3: CASSYSTGATEAFF
DNA: TGTGCCAGCAGTTACTCAACAGGGGCCACTGAAGCTTTCTTT

size: many
V: TRBV29-1
J: TRBJ1-2
D: NA
CDR3: CSVEKGEDGYTF
DNA: TGCAGCGTTGAAAAGGGAGAGGATGGCTACACCTTC

size: few
V: TRBV20-1
J: TRBJ1-5
D: TRBD1
CDR3: CSARDPTGGNQPQHF
DNA: TGCAGTGCTAGAGATCCTACAGGGGGTAATCAGCCCCAGCATTTT

size: NA
V: TRBV7-8
J: TRBJ2-7
D: NA
CDR3: CASSFSRIVGEQYF
DNA: TGTGCCAGCAGCTTTTCCCGGATAGTCGGCGAGCAGTACTTC

size: NA
V: TRBV6-6
J: TRBJ1-5
D: NA
CDR3: CASRLQGRVKSNQPQHF
DNA: TGTGCCAGCAGATTACAGGGTAGAGTAAAGAGCAATCAGCCCCAGCATTTT

size: few
V: TRBV7-9
J: TRBJ1-1
D: NA
CDR3: CASSLGPIEAFF
DNA: TGTGCCAGCAGCTTAGGGCCTATTGAAGCTTTCTTT

size: NA
V: TRBV6-5
J: TRBJ2-5
D: NA
CDR3: CASSYPGSETQYF
DNA: TGTGCCAGCAGTTACCCAGGGTCAGAGACCCAGTACTTC

size: NA
V: TRBV12-3/TRBV12-4
J: TRBJ2-4
D: TRBD2
CDR3: CASSGGAGVAKNIQYF
DNA: TGTGCCAGCAGCGGAGGAGCGGGAGTGGCCAAAAACATTCAGTACTTC

size: many
V: TRBV6-5
J: TRBJ2-5
D: NA
CDR3: CASSTYEGETQYF
DNA: TGTGCCAGCAGTACCTACGAGGGGGAGACCCAGTACTTC

size: few
V: TRBV29-1
J: TRBJ2-5
D: TRBD1
CDR3: CSVDLPTGVEETQYF
DNA: TGCAGCGTTGACCTCCCGACAGGGGTGGAAGAGACCCAGTACTTC

size: NA
V: TRBV6-5
J: TRBJ2-5
D: NA
CDR3: CASSSSPRLLGYGYF
DNA: TGTGCCAGCAGTTCTAGCCCACGGCTATTGGGGTACGGGTACTTC

size: many
V: TRBV7-2
J: TRBJ1-1
D: NA
CDR3: CASSSRTGLNTEAFF
DNA: TGTGCCAGCAGCTCTCGGACGGGACTCAACACTGAAGCTTTCTTT

size: NA
V: TRBV12-3/TRBV12-4
J: TRBJ2-3
D: TRBD2
CDR3: CASSLSGRADTQYF
DNA: TGTGCCAGCAGTTTAAGCGGGAGAGCAGATACGCAGTATTTT

size: NA
V: TRBV7-8
J: TRBJ2-1
D: TRBD1
CDR3: CASPPGRGLDEQFF
DNA: TGTGCCAGTCCGCCGGGCAGGGGGCTTGATGAGCAGTTCTTC

size: few
V: TRBV25-1
J: TRBJ1-6
D: NA
CDR3: CASNKQGPGSSPLHF
DNA: TGTGCCAGCAATAAACAGGGTCCGGGATCCTCACCCCTCCACTTT